A selection of T cell receptor beta chains follows, all from one sample in a study of beta chain features in type 1 diabetes. The assay was immunoSEQ multiplex PCR, and TCRdb's table has in-frame clones only and misses some. Of approximately 240,000 clones listed, 15% to 20% are singletons. Source material: naive CD4+ T cells from blood. These TCRs come from a man aged 30-40 years with type 1 diabetes. Both conserved end residues are part of each CDR3. D genes are given only for firm matches. The listing skips clone size in some rows; elsewhere it reads once, few, many or a size class.

cdr3_nt cdr3_aa j_call clone_size d_call v_call
TGCAGCGTTGGTCAGGGGGCCACTGAAGCTTTCTTT CSVGQGATEAFF TRBJ1-1 . TRBD1 TRBV29-1
TGTGCCAGCACGGCCACAGATACGCAGTATTTT CASTATDTQYF TRBJ2-3 . . TRBV28
TGCGCCAGCAGCTTTACAATGAACACTGAAGCTTTCTTT CASSFTMNTEAFF TRBJ1-1 once . TRBV5-1
TGTGCCAGCAGCAACTACGGTAACAGGGGCGCTTACAATGAGCAGTTCTTC CASSNYGNRGAYNEQFF TRBJ2-1 . TRBD1 TRBV7-9
TGCGCCAGCAGCTCGGGACAGGGGACATGGAATACGCAGTATTTT CASSSGQGTWNTQYF TRBJ2-3 few TRBD1 TRBV5-1
TGTGCCAGCAGCGTAGAGGCGGGATCCTACAATGAGCAGTTCTTC CASSVEAGSYNEQFF TRBJ2-1 . . TRBV9
TGTGCCAGCCGACAGGGGGGAAACAATGAGCAGTTCTTC CASRQGGNNEQFF TRBJ2-1 . TRBD1 TRBV18
TGTGCCAGCTCACCTGCAGGGCCCCCCTACGAGCAGTACTTC CASSPAGPPYEQYF TRBJ2-7 few . TRBV18
TGTGCCAGCAGCTCGCCGGGACTAGCGGACACCGGGGAGCTGTTTTTT CASSSPGLADTGELFF TRBJ2-2 . TRBD2 TRBV7-8
TGTGCCAGCTCACCCCGGTCCGCCCGAGAGACCCAGTACTTC CASSPRSARETQYF TRBJ2-5 . . TRBV18
TGCGCCAGCAGCCAACCAACCGGGACAGGGGCAGCTAGAGGGCAGTTCTTC CASSQPTGTGAARGQFF TRBJ2-1 . TRBD1 TRBV4-1
TGTGCCTGGAGTGTAGGAGGGGGCTCTCAGCCCCAGCATTTT CAWSVGGGSQPQHF TRBJ1-5 few TRBD1 TRBV30
TGTGCCAGCAGCGTAGAGGGAATGAACACTGAAGCTTTCTTT CASSVEGMNTEAFF TRBJ1-1 . . TRBV9
TGTGCCAGCAGAAGACAGGGACGAGAGACCCAGTACTTC CASRRQGRETQYF TRBJ2-5 few TRBD1 TRBV27